Listed below are T cell receptor beta chains from one sample, sequenced in a study of blood T cell repertoires in COVID-19. The method was immunoSEQ multiplex PCR; TCRdb's version includes in-frame clones alone and lacks a portion of them. The data show 200,000 to 250,000 clones, 84% seen once. The specimen sequenced was peripheral blood. The receptors stem from a woman of 80 years or more with COVID-19, enrolled during active disease. The CDR3 runs from the conserved cysteine through the conserved F or W. Fields, in order: D gene, clone size, J gene, V gene, CDR3 protein, CDR3 DNA. D genes are given only for firm matches. Rows may omit the clone size; those that give it use once, few, many or a size class.

D: TRBD2
size: -
J: TRBJ2-1
V: TRBV6-5
CDR3: CASSILAGEHNEQFF
DNA: TGTGCCAGCAGTATACTAGCGGGAGAGCACAATGAGCAGTTCTTC

D: -
size: -
J: TRBJ2-2
V: TRBV18
CDR3: CASSLGLIPGELFF
DNA: TGTGCCAGCTCGCTTGGGCTGATCCCCGGGGAGCTGTTTTTT

D: -
size: -
J: TRBJ1-2
V: TRBV6-5
CDR3: CASSYSGQGYYGYTF
DNA: TGTGCCAGCAGTTACTCGGGGCAGGGGTACTATGGCTACACCTTC

D: TRBD1
size: -
J: TRBJ1-4
V: TRBV18
CDR3: CASSPPGQGGEKLFF
DNA: TGTGCCAGCTCACCTCCGGGACAGGGGGGAGAAAAACTGTTTTTT

D: -
size: -
J: TRBJ1-1
V: TRBV28
CDR3: CASSLRGREAFF
DNA: TGTGCCAGCAGTTTACGTGGGAGGGAAGCTTTCTTT

D: TRBD1
size: -
J: TRBJ2-7
V: TRBV6-5
CDR3: CAIISGGWSYEQYF
DNA: TGTGCCATCATCTCAGGGGGATGGTCCTACGAGCAGTACTTC

D: TRBD2
size: -
J: TRBJ2-3
V: TRBV4-2
CDR3: CASSQLSGRAIADTQYF
DNA: TGTGCCAGCAGCCAACTTAGCGGGAGGGCCATCGCAGATACGCAGTATTTT

D: -
size: -
J: TRBJ1-2
V: TRBV2
CDR3: CASSRMGPNYGYTF
DNA: TGTGCCAGCAGTAGGATGGGGCCTAACTATGGCTACACCTTC

D: TRBD1
size: -
J: TRBJ2-3
V: TRBV5-1
CDR3: CASSLGTGGTDTQYF
DNA: TGCGCCAGCAGCTTGGGCACAGGGGGGACAGATACGCAGTATTTT

D: TRBD2
size: -
J: TRBJ2-1
V: TRBV19
CDR3: CASSIRLAGEGEQFF
DNA: TGTGCCAGTAGTATTCGGCTAGCGGGGGAGGGTGAGCAGTTCTTC

D: -
size: -
J: TRBJ2-5
V: TRBV3-1/TRBV3-2
CDR3: CASSQTGQETQYF
DNA: TGTGCCAGCAGCCAAACGGGGCAAGAGACCCAGTACTTC

D: TRBD2
size: -
J: TRBJ2-5
V: TRBV5-1
CDR3: CASSPGTRGETQYF
DNA: TGCGCCAGCAGCCCCGGGACTAGGGGGGAGACCCAGTACTTC

D: TRBD1
size: -
J: TRBJ1-1
V: TRBV25-1
CDR3: CASSDYRGIMGAFF
DNA: TGTGCCAGCAGTGATTACAGGGGAATAATGGGAGCTTTCTTT

D: -
size: -
J: TRBJ1-5
V: TRBV28
CDR3: CASRKTKGSGLKPQHF
DNA: TGTGCCAGCAGAAAAACCAAGGGGTCTGGCTTGAAGCCCCAGCATTTT

D: -
size: -
J: TRBJ2-2
V: TRBV5-6
CDR3: CASSLPTSTGELFF
DNA: TGTGCCAGCAGCCTACCGACTAGCACCGGGGAGCTGTTTTTT

D: TRBD1
size: -
J: TRBJ2-5
V: TRBV3-1/TRBV3-2
CDR3: CASSHLGRGQETQYF
DNA: TGTGCCAGCAGCCACCTCGGCAGGGGGCAAGAGACCCAGTACTTC

D: -
size: -
J: TRBJ1-2
V: TRBV19
CDR3: CASSTPGAGDNYGYTF
DNA: TGTGCCAGTAGTACCCCAGGGGCAGGGGACAACTATGGCTACACCTTC

D: TRBD1
size: -
J: TRBJ2-2
V: TRBV5-4
CDR3: CASSLQGRYTGELFF
DNA: TGTGCCAGCAGCCTACAGGGGCGATACACCGGGGAGCTGTTTTTT

D: -
size: -
J: TRBJ2-5
V: TRBV29-1
CDR3: CSATGTPQETQYF
DNA: TGCAGCGCGACAGGAACCCCCCAAGAGACCCAGTACTTC

D: -
size: few
J: TRBJ1-5
V: TRBV28
CDR3: CASISVSNQPQHF
DNA: TGTGCCAGCATTTCAGTTAGCAATCAGCCCCAGCATTTT

D: TRBD2
size: -
J: TRBJ2-6
V: TRBV6-5
CDR3: CASSRGGAGANVLTF
DNA: TGTGCCAGCAGCCGCGGGGGGGCTGGGGCCAACGTCCTGACTTTC

D: TRBD1
size: few
J: TRBJ1-5
V: TRBV9
CDR3: CASSTTGGQPQHF
DNA: TGTGCCAGCAGCACGACAGGGGGCCAGCCCCAGCATTTT

D: -
size: -
J: TRBJ1-1
V: TRBV18
CDR3: CASSPNGGTEAFF
DNA: TGTGCCAGCTCACCAAACGGGGGCACTGAAGCTTTCTTT

D: -
size: -
J: TRBJ1-2
V: TRBV19
CDR3: CASKDSPLTLGGYTF
DNA: TGTGCCTCAAAGGACAGTCCCTTAACCCTAGGCGGCTACACCTTC

D: TRBD1
size: many
J: TRBJ1-2
V: TRBV6-5
CDR3: CASLQGGSSGYTF
DNA: TGTGCCAGCCTTCAAGGGGGCTCTAGTGGCTACACCTTC

D: -
size: -
J: TRBJ1-5
V: TRBV2
CDR3: CASSEGGNQPQHF
DNA: TGTGCCAGCAGTGAGGGGGGTAATCAGCCCCAGCATTTT

D: TRBD1
size: once
J: TRBJ1-1
V: TRBV5-1
CDR3: CASSVTGRAFAEAFF
DNA: TGCGCCAGCAGCGTGACAGGGCGGGCTTTCGCTGAAGCTTTCTTT

D: TRBD1
size: -
J: TRBJ1-3
V: TRBV9
CDR3: CASSASTGHGNTIYF
DNA: TGTGCCAGCAGCGCCTCGACAGGGCATGGAAACACCATATATTTT

D: TRBD1
size: -
J: TRBJ1-1
V: TRBV7-9
CDR3: CASSWGDSEAFF
DNA: TGTGCCAGCAGCTGGGGGGACAGTGAAGCTTTCTTT

D: -
size: -
J: TRBJ2-7
V: TRBV5-1
CDR3: CASSRGTLSSYEQYF
DNA: TGCGCCAGCAGCCGGGGGACCCTCAGCTCCTACGAGCAGTACTTC

D: TRBD1
size: -
J: TRBJ1-2
V: TRBV3-1/TRBV3-2
CDR3: CAAGTGINYGYTF
DNA: TGTGCCGCGGGGACAGGGATTAACTATGGCTACACCTTC

D: TRBD2
size: once
J: TRBJ2-7
V: TRBV7-3
CDR3: CASSPVAGVGEQYF
DNA: TGTGCCAGCTCCCCCGTAGCGGGAGTCGGCGAGCAGTACTTC

D: TRBD1
size: -
J: TRBJ1-5
V: TRBV6-1
CDR3: CASSTGTGEGPQHF
DNA: TGTGCCAGCAGCACCGGGACAGGGGAAGGGCCCCAGCATTTT

D: -
size: -
J: TRBJ1-5
V: TRBV16
CDR3: CASSQSESRGQPQHF
DNA: TGTGCCAGCAGCCAATCTGAGAGCCGAGGTCAGCCCCAGCATTTT

D: TRBD2
size: once
J: TRBJ2-3
V: TRBV5-1
CDR3: CASSLPAGVTDTQYF
DNA: TGCGCCAGCAGCTTGCCAGCGGGGGTCACAGATACGCAGTATTTT

D: -
size: -
J: TRBJ2-3
V: TRBV27
CDR3: CASSRLADTQYF
DNA: TGTGCCAGCAGTCGGTTGGCAGATACGCAGTATTTT

D: TRBD1
size: -
J: TRBJ1-1
V: TRBV10-3
CDR3: CAISESRTGNTEAFF
DNA: TGTGCCATCAGTGAGTCGAGGACAGGGAACACTGAAGCTTTCTTT

D: -
size: once
J: TRBJ1-4
V: TRBV28
CDR3: CASSRNEKLFF
DNA: TGTGCCAGCAGTCGTAATGAAAAACTGTTTTTT

D: -
size: few
J: TRBJ1-1
V: TRBV28
CDR3: CASSFAGGTEAFF
DNA: TGTGCCAGCAGTTTCGCGGGGGGAACTGAAGCTTTCTTT

D: TRBD2
size: -
J: TRBJ2-7
V: TRBV7-8
CDR3: CASSPPGGEQYF
DNA: TGTGCCAGCAGCCCCCCCGGGGGGGAGCAGTACTTC

D: TRBD1
size: once
J: TRBJ2-1
V: TRBV5-4
CDR3: CASSPTGTGGYNEQFF
DNA: TGTGCCAGCAGCCCTACCGGGACAGGGGGATACAATGAGCAGTTCTTC

D: -
size: once
J: TRBJ1-2
V: TRBV5-4
CDR3: CASSLGGDGPYGYTF
DNA: TGTGCCAGCAGCTTGGGGGGGGACGGCCCCTATGGCTACACCTTC

D: TRBD1
size: -
J: TRBJ1-6
V: TRBV5-1
CDR3: CASRPGQGETPLHF
DNA: TGCGCCAGCAGACCGGGACAGGGCGAGACACCCCTCCACTTT

D: -
size: few
J: TRBJ2-7
V: TRBV28
CDR3: CASRRPTSEGRTYEQYF
DNA: TGTGCCAGCAGGCGACCTACCTCGGAGGGCCGAACCTACGAGCAGTACTTC

D: TRBD2
size: -
J: TRBJ2-7
V: TRBV4-1
CDR3: CASSPPAGQPNYEQYF
DNA: TGCGCCAGCAGCCCGCCAGCGGGGCAACCAAACTACGAGCAGTACTTC

D: TRBD2
size: -
J: TRBJ2-1
V: TRBV4-2
CDR3: CASSQGLADRTEQFF
DNA: TGTGCCAGCAGCCAAGGACTAGCGGATCGGACCGAGCAGTTCTTC

D: -
size: -
J: TRBJ1-2
V: TRBV15
CDR3: CATSRGTVYGYTF
DNA: TGTGCCACCAGCAGAGGGACAGTCTATGGCTACACCTTC

D: TRBD2
size: -
J: TRBJ2-1
V: TRBV20-1
CDR3: CSASRLAGGGSSYNEQFF
DNA: TGCAGTGCTAGTCGCCTAGCGGGAGGGGGGAGCTCCTACAATGAGCAGTTCTTC

D: TRBD2
size: -
J: TRBJ2-5
V: TRBV19
CDR3: CASSVSGAQETQYF
DNA: TGTGCCAGTAGTGTTAGCGGGGCACAAGAGACCCAGTACTTC

D: -
size: once
J: TRBJ1-1
V: TRBV7-2
CDR3: CASRAGIGNTEAFF
DNA: TGTGCCAGCAGGGCAGGAATTGGGAACACTGAAGCTTTCTTT

D: TRBD1
size: -
J: TRBJ2-5
V: TRBV5-1
CDR3: CASSLQTGEETQYF
DNA: TGCGCCAGCAGCTTGCAGACAGGGGAAGAGACCCAGTACTTC

D: TRBD1
size: -
J: TRBJ1-4
V: TRBV7-9
CDR3: CASSQGQGGYEKLFF
DNA: TGTGCCAGCAGCCAAGGACAGGGGGGGTATGAAAAACTGTTTTTT

D: TRBD1
size: -
J: TRBJ1-2
V: TRBV10-3
CDR3: CAISETRTGTGYTF
DNA: TGTGCCATCAGTGAGACCCGGACAGGGACTGGCTACACCTTC

D: -
size: -
J: TRBJ1-2
V: TRBV2
CDR3: CASRTTAPNYGYTF
DNA: TGTGCCAGCAGGACGACAGCTCCTAACTATGGCTACACCTTC